The 27 T cell receptor beta chains below all came from one sample that was sequenced in a study of blood T cells in healthy people across ages. The second PCR ran roughly 7 to 11 cycles with a sample-barcoded 5' primer and J-beta primers. TCRdb re-called the 5' RACE reads through MiXCR, storing one row per CDR3 protein. Of over 1,300,000 distinct CDR3 sequences listed, approximately 60% are singletons. The specimen sequenced was blood. The receptor set was obtained from a man between 18 and 29 years old in good health.

This clonotype was observed a handful of times. This chain links TRBV7-9 with TRBJ2-4; possibly TRBD1 for D (5 bases). The CDR3 has 14 residues. Germline V gives CDR1 SEHNR, CDR2 FQNEAQ (reference sequence). V was pared by 2 bases and J by 8 bases, with 13 bases between. The CDR3 loop reads CASSLQGRWDIQYF. CDR3 sequence (DNA): TGTGCCAGCAGCTTACAGGGAAGGTGGGACATTCAGTACTTC.

This clonotype was seen repeatedly, ten times or more. The chain employs TRBV29-1 and TRBJ2-7, with 9 bases that match TRBD2. V was clipped by 3 bases and J by 0 bases; unmatched bases: 0. Germline CDR1 SQVTM, CDR2 ANQGSEA. There are 13 residues in the CDR3. CDR3 in amino acids: CSVERGGSYEQYF. CDR3 nucleotides: TGCAGCGTTGAGCGGGGGGGCTCCTACGAGCAGTACTTC.

The rearrangement joins TRBV6-5 to TRBJ1-6, with D perhaps matching TRBD1 (5 bases). Germline lookup yields CDR1 MNHEY and CDR2 SVGAGI. The CDR3 totals 16 residues. Trimming pared 2 bases from V and 3 bases from J, leaving 11 bases between. This CDR3 is CASSYKGQGYNSPLHF. Here the CDR3 DNA reads TGTGCCAGCAGTTACAAGGGGCAGGGCTATAATTCACCCCTCCACTTT.

This clonotype turned up a few times. The rearrangement links TRBV6-6 to TRBJ2-3; TRBD1 or TRBD2 may be the D gene (5 bases each). Germline assignment: CDR1 MNHNY and CDR2 SVGAGI (reference sequence). The CDR3 contains 14 residues. V lost 0 bases and J 5 bases, leaving 9 bases between the germline ends. CDR3 DNA: TGTGCCAGCAGTTACTCGAGGGACGTAGATACGCAGTATTTT. Translating gives CASSYSRDVDTQYF.

Turning to this clonotype: A read error may produce the germline difference seen at one junction end. The V gene is TRBV28, the J gene TRBJ1-6, with D possibly matching TRBD1 (6 bases). This CDR3 is 15 amino acids long. Germline V CDR1 and CDR2: MDHEN, SYDVKM. Here the CDR3 DNA reads TGCGATATAATCGGGGACACGATCTATAATTCACCCCTCCACTTT. This codes for CDIIGDTIYNSPLHF.

Only a few counts were recorded for this clonotype. The chain has TRBV13 and TRBJ2-7; 9 nucleotides align to TRBD1. J was trimmed by 5 bases and V by 5 bases; bases with no gene match: 7. The CDR3 is made up of 14 amino acids. Germline-derived CDR1 and CDR2 are PRHDT and FYEKMQ (reference sequence). The CDR3 sequence is CASSDRTGEDEQYF. In DNA, the CDR3 is TGTGCCAGCAGCGATAGGACAGGGGAGGACGAGCAGTACTTC. The whole variable domain, filled in from reference TRBV13 and TRBJ2-7, reads AAGVIQSPRHLIKEKRETATLKCYPIPRHDTVYWYQQGPGQDPQFLISFYEKMQSDKGSIPDRFSAQQFSDYHSELNMSSLELGDSALYFCASSDRTGEDEQYFGPGTRLTVT.

A remark on this clonotype: Relative to the germline gene, one junction end is altered; a read error may explain this. The chain uses TRBV12-3 or TRBV12-4 and TRBJ2-3; a weak D match, TRBD1 (6 bases). The CDR3 runs 16 residues. The CDR3 here is CASTLLGSGGTDTQYF. For the CDR3, the DNA is TGTGCCAGCACGCTTTTGGGGTCTGGGGGCACAGACACGCAGTATTTT.

The V and J genes are TRBV4-3 and TRBJ2-1; D remains ambiguous. The last part of the DNA fits TRBJ2-7 better; the J call may be wrong. Germline values: CDR1 LGHNA, CDR2 YSLEER. This CDR3 is built from 16 residues. CDR3: CASSQDQNNLYNEQYF. The CDR3 DNA sequence: TGCGCCAGCAGCCAAGATCAGAACAACCTCTACAATGAGCAGTACTTC.

The CDR3, as DNA: TGTGCCAGCTGCAGAACCACTAGCGGGATTTACAATGAGCAGTTCTTC. Translated: CASCRTTSGIYNEQFF. This sequence joins TRBV7-9 and TRBJ2-1, with TRBD2 identical over 10 bases. The germline V gene encodes CDR1 SEHNR and CDR2 FQNEAQ (reference sequence). Trimming cost V 8 bases and J 4 bases; bases outside gene matches: 11. This CDR3 comprises 16 residues.

The CDR3 DNA is TGTGCCAGCAGTTCATCCGGGACAGGGGAGTACGAGCAGTACTTC. Its protein is CASSSSGTGEYEQYF. The rearrangement uses TRBV27 and TRBJ2-7, with TRBD1 matching over 10 bases. Germline loops: CDR1 MNHEY, CDR2 SMNVEV (reference sequence). The V segment lost 4 bases and the J segment 4 bases; nucleotides outside the gene matches: 7. The CDR3 totals 15 residues.

V gene TRBV15 combines with J gene TRBJ2-5; D could derive from TRBD1 or TRBD2 (5 bases each). This CDR3 is built from 13 residues. The ends were cut back, 5 bases at V and 5 bases at J, with 12 bases in the middle. Germline-derived CDR1 and CDR2 are LNHNV and YYDKDF (reference sequence). The chain's CDR3 is CATSRGFMETQYF. The CDR3 nucleotides are TGTGCCACCAGCCGGGGCTTCATGGAGACCCAGTACTTC.

Of note for this clonotype: One end of the junction is discordant with germline, which a read error may explain. This chain connects TRBV12-3 or TRBV12-4 to TRBJ2-1; D might be TRBD2 (6 bases). This CDR3 is 13 amino acids long. CDR3 in amino acids: CAGSLGLYNEQFF. CDR3 nucleotides: TGTGCCGGCAGTTTGGGACTGTACAATGAGCAGTTCTTC.

The chain has TRBV12-3 or TRBV12-4 and TRBJ2-5; the D is unclear. V lost 5 bases, J lost 5 bases, and 12 bases lay in between. The CDR3 contains 13 residues. Here the CDR3 reads CASSPVRPETQYF. The CDR3 DNA follows: TGTGCCAGCAGTCCCGTTCGTCCTGAGACCCAGTACTTC.

CDR3 DNA: TGTGCCAGGGATCTGGGACGGCATGCCTCGGGCTACACCTTC. This codes for CARDLGRHASGYTF. The rearrangement links TRBV2 to TRBJ1-2; perhaps TRBD1 as D (5 bases). There are 14 residues in the CDR3. The V gene's germline CDR1 is SNHLY and CDR2 FYNNEI. Between the trimmed V and J ends, which lost 9 bases and 8 bases, there was a span of 22 bases.

CDR3 sequence reads: CASIFSAGANVLTF. The DNA for the CDR3 is TGTGCCAGCATTTTTTCGGCTGGGGCCAACGTCCTGACTTTC. The chain is built from TRBV2 and TRBJ2-6; unclear D gene. Germline V lookup: CDR1 SNHLY, CDR2 FYNNEI. CDR3 length: 14 amino acids. The V end lost 7 bases, the J end lost 2 bases, and 9 bases lay between the germline ends.

The chain carries TRBV5-1 and TRBJ2-5; 8 bases map to TRBD1. Germline V lookup: CDR1 SGHRS, CDR2 YFSETQ. CDR3 length: 14 residues. The J segment lost 3 bases and the V segment lost 4 bases, leaving 5 bases of the junction unmatched. The CDR3 nucleotides read TGCGCCAGCAGCCGTCAACAGGGGGAAGAGACCCAGTACTTC. Amino acids: CASSRQQGEETQYF.

This clonotype was detected only a few times. The genes are TRBV29-1 and TRBJ1-2; 8 bases map to TRBD1. The V and J ends lost 6 bases and 6 bases, in that order; junction bases with no gene match: 9. The germline V gene has CDR1 SQVTM and CDR2 ANQGSEA. This CDR3 region has 13 residues. The CDR3: CSVMTGALHGYTF. The CDR3 region has the DNA TGCAGCGTGATGACAGGGGCGTTGCATGGCTACACCTTC.

The CDR3 is CAIRTSGNEGEQFF. DNA of the CDR3: TGTGCCATCAGAACTAGCGGGAACGAAGGTGAGCAGTTCTTC. The genes are TRBV10-3 and TRBJ2-1; TRBD2 matches 10 bases. The germline CDR1 and CDR2 sequences are ENHRY and SYGVKD. J was trimmed by 9 bases and V by 6 bases; bases with no gene match: 8. The CDR3 loop spans 14 amino acids.

Turning to this clonotype: A much larger clone differs by one base, so this may be a read error. CDR3 protein: CSARDRQTCEQYF. For the CDR3, the DNA is TGCAGTGCTAGAGATAGGCAGACCTGCGAGCAGTACTTC. V and J are TRBV20-1 and TRBJ2-7, with D hard to call. Per the germline V gene, CDR1 is DFQATT and CDR2 is SNEGSKA (reference sequence). V lost 0 bases to trimming and J lost 6 bases, with 12 bases between them. The CDR3 spans 13 residues.

The table lists this clonotype with a count of one. This chain connects TRBV7-2 to TRBJ2-7; D is unclear. Germline CDR1 and CDR2: SGHTA and FQGNSA. Trimming left V 4 bases short and J 7 bases short, with 20 bases between. The CDR3 runs to 15 residues. Here the CDR3 reads CASSSRGAVWPEQYF. The CDR3 coding sequence is TGTGCCAGCAGCTCACGCGGTGCGGTCTGGCCGGAGCAGTACTTC.

The chain uses TRBV20-1 and TRBJ2-7; 7 bases are shared with TRBD1. Germline CDR1 reads DFQATT; CDR2 reads SNEGSKA (reference sequence). The CDR3 runs 17 residues. After removal of 6 bases from V and 0 bases from J, the junction contained 17 bases not matched to a gene. Written as DNA, the CDR3 is TGCAGTGCCGCAGTGGGACAGTCCCTACGGATCTCCTACGAGCAGTACTTC. Translated: CSAAVGQSLRISYEQYF.

The genes are TRBV5-1 and TRBJ2-5, with D unresolved. The CDR3 loop spans 12 amino acids. V was cut by 4 bases and J by 1 base, with 5 bases left in between. The germline V gene encodes CDR1 SGHRS and CDR2 YFSETQ. In DNA, the CDR3 is TGCGCCAGCAGCGCGCGCCAAGAGACCCAGTACTTC. This sequence encodes CASSARQETQYF.

For this clonotype: At one of its ends the junction is not consistent with the germline gene, which may arise from a read error. The V call is TRBV7-9, the J call TRBJ1-2; D may be TRBD1 (6 bases). The CDR3 is 14 residues long. Germline CDR1 reads SEHNR; CDR2 reads FQNEAQ (reference sequence). Here the CDR3 DNA reads TGTGTCAGCAGCTTAGCAGGACAGAACTATGGCTACACCTTC. It specifies CVSSLAGQNYGYTF.

This chain links TRBV28 with TRBJ2-3; D possibly matches TRBD1 or TRBD2 (5 bases each). The CDR3 consists of 14 residues. Trimming pared 8 bases from V and 6 bases from J, leaving 18 bases between. CDR1 is MDHEN, CDR2 SYDVKM, per germline. Written as DNA, the CDR3 is TGTGCCAGCTCCCCTGGCGGGTCAGGGGATACGCAGTATTTT. It specifies CASSPGGSGDTQYF.

The chain carries TRBV10-1 and TRBJ1-5; 9 positions agree with TRBD1. The CDR3 consists of 15 residues. Per the germline V gene, CDR1 is WNHNN and CDR2 is SYGVQD (reference sequence). Losses at the gene ends were 3 bases for V and 3 bases for J; bases not matched to a gene: 3. CDR3 nucleotides: TGCGCCAGCAGTGACGGGACAGGGCACAATCAGCCCCAGCATTTT. Translating it yields CASSDGTGHNQPQHF.

The chain employs TRBV5-1 and TRBJ2-4; D not resolved. V was pared by 7 bases and J by 1 base, with 12 bases between. The length of the CDR3 is 14 residues. Germline CDR1 is SGHRS and CDR2 is YFSETQ. The CDR3 here is CASSPEGAKNIQYF. The CDR3 DNA sequence: TGCGCCAGCTCCCCAGAAGGGGCCAAAAACATTCAGTACTTC.

The chain combines TRBV7-8 with TRBJ2-1, with D maybe TRBD2 (5 bases). The CDR3 length is 16 residues. CDR1 is SGHVS and CDR2 is FQNEAQ in the germline V gene. The germline V and J ends were trimmed by 1 base and 0 bases, with 10 bases remaining between them. CDR3 amino acids: CASSLGAVSSYNEQFF. The CDR3 bases are TGTGCCAGCAGCTTAGGAGCGGTGAGCTCCTACAATGAGCAGTTCTTC.